These T cell receptor beta chains were read from a single sample in a study of vaccination and CD4 T cells after COVID-19. Their antigens are not known. From the PCR reads, TCRdb called clonotypes with MiXCR, one entry per CDR3 protein. The sample holds about 17,000 distinct CDR3 sequences; about 50% are singletons and the top ten take approximately 17%. Sequencing used CD4+ T cells from blood, cultured in vitro, obtained about 7 months after SARS-CoV-2 vaccination. These receptors originate from a human donor who had recovered from COVID-19. Both conserved end residues are part of each CDR3. The D gene is left open where the match is weak. Clone size is shown for a subset of rows, as once, few, many or a class of expanded clone.

V gene: TRBV20-1
D gene: TRBD2
clone size: .
J gene: TRBJ2-1
CDR3 protein: CSARGTSGGAAYNEQFF
CDR3 DNA: TGCAGTGCTAGGGGGACTAGCGGGGGGGCCGCGTACAATGAGCAGTTCTTC

V gene: TRBV19
D gene: TRBD1
clone size: .
J gene: TRBJ1-5
CDR3 protein: CASSILGTDSNQPQHF
CDR3 DNA: TGTGCCAGTAGTATCCTAGGGACAGATAGCAATCAGCCCCAGCATTTT

V gene: TRBV6-1
D gene: TRBD1
clone size: few
J gene: TRBJ1-2
CDR3 protein: CASSRRDRERSNYGYTF
CDR3 DNA: TGTGCCAGCAGTCGAAGGGACAGGGAAAGATCTAACTATGGCTACACCTTC

V gene: TRBV7-9
D gene: TRBD1
clone size: few
J gene: TRBJ2-5
CDR3 protein: CASSFGRTGGEETQYF
CDR3 DNA: TGTGCCAGCAGCTTCGGCCGGACAGGGGGCGAAGAGACCCAGTACTTC

V gene: TRBV6-2/TRBV6-3
D gene: .
clone size: .
J gene: TRBJ2-7
CDR3 protein: CASSYSVHTYEQYF
CDR3 DNA: TGTGCCAGCAGTTACTCGGTACACACCTACGAGCAGTACTTC

V gene: TRBV6-5
D gene: .
clone size: .
J gene: TRBJ1-2
CDR3 protein: CASSYSSKGGGYGYTF
CDR3 DNA: TGTGCCAGCAGTTACTCATCCAAGGGTGGTGGGTATGGCTACACCTTC

V gene: TRBV10-3
D gene: TRBD1
clone size: .
J gene: TRBJ1-1
CDR3 protein: CAISESGDRRKAFF
CDR3 DNA: TGTGCCATCAGTGAGTCGGGGGACAGGAGAAAGGCTTTCTTT

V gene: TRBV15
D gene: .
clone size: few
J gene: TRBJ1-5
CDR3 protein: CATKAGRDQPQHF
CDR3 DNA: TGTGCCACCAAGGCAGGGAGGGATCAGCCCCAGCATTTT

V gene: TRBV2
D gene: .
clone size: .
J gene: TRBJ1-1
CDR3 protein: CASSDSYSEAFF
CDR3 DNA: TGTGCCAGCAGTGACAGTTACTCTGAAGCTTTCTTT

V gene: TRBV20-1
D gene: .
clone size: .
J gene: TRBJ2-3
CDR3 protein: CSARGLAQGTDTQYF
CDR3 DNA: TGCAGTGCTAGAGGACTCGCTCAGGGCACAGATACGCAGTATTTT

V gene: TRBV6-1
D gene: .
clone size: .
J gene: TRBJ2-5
CDR3 protein: CASRRTAQETQYF
CDR3 DNA: TGTGCCAGCAGGCGGACAGCCCAAGAGACCCAGTACTTC

V gene: TRBV6-2/TRBV6-3
D gene: .
clone size: .
J gene: TRBJ2-5
CDR3 protein: CASSYAPPQKTQYF
CDR3 DNA: TGTGCCAGCAGTTACGCTCCCCCCCAAAAGACCCAGTACTTC

V gene: TRBV11-3
D gene: .
clone size: .
J gene: TRBJ2-1
CDR3 protein: CASSLEEYNEQFF
CDR3 DNA: TGTGCCAGCAGCTTAGAGGAATACAATGAGCAGTTCTTC

V gene: TRBV10-3
D gene: .
clone size: medium-sized
J gene: TRBJ1-3
CDR3 protein: CAISPDLSGNTIYF
CDR3 DNA: TGTGCCATCAGTCCCGACTTGTCCGGAAACACCATATATTTT

V gene: TRBV6-4
D gene: TRBD1
clone size: few
J gene: TRBJ1-1
CDR3 protein: CASSPDRANTEAFF
CDR3 DNA: TGTGCCAGCAGTCCTGACAGGGCGAACACTGAAGCTTTCTTT

V gene: TRBV7-8
D gene: TRBD2
clone size: .
J gene: TRBJ2-1
CDR3 protein: CASSPERGGLNEQFF
CDR3 DNA: TGTGCCAGCAGCCCAGAGCGGGGGGGTTTGAATGAGCAGTTCTTC

V gene: TRBV11-2
D gene: .
clone size: .
J gene: TRBJ1-1
CDR3 protein: CASSLYGSHPGTEAFF
CDR3 DNA: TGTGCCAGCAGCCTCTACGGATCCCACCCGGGGACTGAAGCTTTCTTT

V gene: TRBV7-9
D gene: .
clone size: .
J gene: TRBJ2-5
CDR3 protein: CASSLNSVQETQYF
CDR3 DNA: TGTGCCAGCAGCTTAAATTCGGTCCAAGAGACCCAGTACTTC

V gene: TRBV6-1
D gene: TRBD1
clone size: few
J gene: TRBJ1-2
CDR3 protein: CASSDWRGGDGYTF
CDR3 DNA: TGTGCCAGCAGTGATTGGCGAGGGGGCGATGGCTACACCTTC

V gene: TRBV4-2
D gene: TRBD2
clone size: .
J gene: TRBJ2-5
CDR3 protein: CASSQDVLAGGLWGETQYF
CDR3 DNA: TGTGCCAGCAGCCAAGATGTCCTAGCGGGGGGGCTGTGGGGAGAGACCCAGTACTTC

V gene: TRBV20-1
D gene: .
clone size: .
J gene: TRBJ2-1
CDR3 protein: CSARDPGRQGVEQFF
CDR3 DNA: TGCAGTGCTAGAGATCCGGGACGCCAAGGCGTAGAGCAGTTCTTC

V gene: TRBV11-2
D gene: .
clone size: few
J gene: TRBJ2-5
CDR3 protein: CASSLVIGGSGETQYF
CDR3 DNA: TGTGCCAGCAGCTTAGTAATTGGGGGCAGCGGGGAGACCCAGTACTTC

V gene: TRBV9
D gene: TRBD2
clone size: .
J gene: TRBJ2-1
CDR3 protein: CASSPTGLAGGRSYNEQFF
CDR3 DNA: TGTGCCAGCAGCCCCACGGGACTAGCGGGAGGGCGATCCTACAATGAGCAGTTCTTC

V gene: TRBV2
D gene: TRBD1
clone size: .
J gene: TRBJ2-1
CDR3 protein: CASSGGGSSYNEQFF
CDR3 DNA: TGTGCCAGCAGTGGAGGGGGCAGCTCCTACAATGAGCAGTTCTTC

V gene: TRBV15
D gene: .
clone size: .
J gene: TRBJ1-1
CDR3 protein: CATSRAFGRDGNTEAFF
CDR3 DNA: TGTGCCACCAGTAGAGCATTTGGCCGGGACGGGAACACTGAAGCTTTCTTT

V gene: TRBV5-1
D gene: TRBD2
clone size: few
J gene: TRBJ2-5
CDR3 protein: CASSLEGGETQYF
CDR3 DNA: TGCGCCAGCAGCTTGGAGGGAGGGGAGACCCAGTACTTC

V gene: TRBV20-1
D gene: .
clone size: .
J gene: TRBJ2-3
CDR3 protein: CSGKGGVADTQYF
CDR3 DNA: TGCAGTGGCAAGGGAGGAGTGGCAGATACGCAGTATTTT

V gene: TRBV2
D gene: .
clone size: .
J gene: TRBJ1-5
CDR3 protein: CASSVRAGNQPQHF
CDR3 DNA: TGTGCCAGCAGTGTTAGGGCAGGCAATCAGCCCCAGCATTTT

V gene: TRBV2
D gene: .
clone size: .
J gene: TRBJ1-1
CDR3 protein: CASNGNTEAFF
CDR3 DNA: TGTGCCAGCAACGGGAACACTGAAGCTTTCTTT

V gene: TRBV5-5
D gene: .
clone size: .
J gene: TRBJ1-3
CDR3 protein: CASSQDGYSGNTIYF
CDR3 DNA: TGTGCCAGCAGCCAGGACGGCTACTCTGGAAACACCATATATTTT

V gene: TRBV2
D gene: .
clone size: .
J gene: TRBJ1-5
CDR3 protein: CASSGPSHSNQPQHF
CDR3 DNA: TGTGCCAGCAGTGGGCCCTCTCATAGCAATCAGCCCCAGCATTTT

V gene: TRBV20-1
D gene: .
clone size: .
J gene: TRBJ1-1
CDR3 protein: CSAGGGGRGNTEAFF
CDR3 DNA: TGCAGTGCTGGTGGGGGGGGTCGGGGGAACACTGAAGCTTTCTTT

V gene: TRBV11-2
D gene: .
clone size: few
J gene: TRBJ1-2
CDR3 protein: CASSLEARNRYGYTF
CDR3 DNA: TGTGCCAGCAGCTTAGAGGCTCGGAACCGCTATGGCTACACCTTC

V gene: TRBV29-1
D gene: .
clone size: few
J gene: TRBJ2-5
CDR3 protein: CSVQKGLGETQYF
CDR3 DNA: TGCAGCGTCCAAAAGGGGTTGGGTGAGACCCAGTACTTC

V gene: TRBV6-1
D gene: TRBD1
clone size: .
J gene: TRBJ1-2
CDR3 protein: CASRATGIYGYTF
CDR3 DNA: TGTGCCAGCAGGGCGACAGGGATCTATGGCTACACCTTC

V gene: TRBV20-1
D gene: .
clone size: .
J gene: TRBJ1-2
CDR3 protein: CSADYSFGSYTF
CDR3 DNA: TGCAGTGCCGATTATTCATTTGGGAGCTACACCTTC

V gene: TRBV2
D gene: .
clone size: .
J gene: TRBJ1-6
CDR3 protein: CASSVGLPGPSSLHF
CDR3 DNA: TGTGCCAGCAGTGTAGGACTTCCGGGCCCTTCGTCCCTCCACTTT

V gene: TRBV5-1
D gene: .
clone size: .
J gene: TRBJ1-1
CDR3 protein: CASSEQGPANTEAFF
CDR3 DNA: TGCGCCAGCAGCGAACAGGGACCGGCGAACACTGAAGCTTTCTTT

V gene: TRBV2
D gene: TRBD1
clone size: .
J gene: TRBJ1-1
CDR3 protein: CASSDRGYLKAFF
CDR3 DNA: TGTGCCAGCAGTGACAGGGGGTATTTGAAAGCTTTCTTT

V gene: TRBV20-1
D gene: .
clone size: few
J gene: TRBJ2-5
CDR3 protein: CSALEGGAETQYF
CDR3 DNA: TGCAGTGCTCTCGAAGGTGGAGCCGAGACCCAGTACTTC

V gene: TRBV20-1
D gene: TRBD1
clone size: .
J gene: TRBJ1-5
CDR3 protein: CSARDSGQTSNQPQHF
CDR3 DNA: TGCAGTGCTAGAGATTCGGGACAGACTAGCAATCAGCCCCAGCATTTT

V gene: TRBV7-2
D gene: TRBD2
clone size: .
J gene: TRBJ2-7
CDR3 protein: CASSLGGSGSEEQYF
CDR3 DNA: TGTGCCAGCAGCTTAGGGGGTAGCGGGAGTGAAGAGCAGTACTTC

V gene: TRBV20-1
D gene: .
clone size: .
J gene: TRBJ2-3
CDR3 protein: CSAEGPTGRVTDTQYF
CDR3 DNA: TGCAGTGCCGAGGGCCCAACAGGGCGGGTCACAGATACGCAGTATTTT

V gene: TRBV27
D gene: .
clone size: .
J gene: TRBJ1-1
CDR3 protein: CASSLWGGNTEAFF
CDR3 DNA: TGTGCCAGCAGTTTATGGGGGGGGAACACTGAAGCTTTCTTT

V gene: TRBV15
D gene: TRBD1
clone size: .
J gene: TRBJ2-5
CDR3 protein: CATSPRTGEETQYF
CDR3 DNA: TGTGCCACCAGCCCACGGACAGGGGAAGAGACCCAGTACTTC

V gene: TRBV7-9
D gene: TRBD2
clone size: .
J gene: TRBJ2-1
CDR3 protein: CASSPLTGLAGYNEQFF
CDR3 DNA: TGTGCCAGCAGCCCGCTTACCGGACTAGCGGGCTACAATGAGCAGTTCTTC

V gene: TRBV20-1
D gene: .
clone size: .
J gene: TRBJ1-1
CDR3 protein: CSAREQGPYTEAFF
CDR3 DNA: TGCAGTGCTAGAGAGCAGGGGCCGTACACTGAAGCTTTCTTT

V gene: TRBV7-3
D gene: TRBD2
clone size: .
J gene: TRBJ2-2
CDR3 protein: CASSLKANAAGGLNTGELFF
CDR3 DNA: TGTGCCAGCAGCTTAAAGGCTAACGCGGCGGGAGGCCTGAACACCGGGGAGCTGTTTTTT

V gene: TRBV27
D gene: TRBD1
clone size: medium-sized
J gene: TRBJ2-5
CDR3 protein: CASSPSRAGGVGTQYF
CDR3 DNA: TGTGCCAGCAGTCCCAGCCGGGCAGGGGGCGTTGGGACCCAGTACTTC

V gene: TRBV7-9
D gene: .
clone size: .
J gene: TRBJ1-2
CDR3 protein: CASIYSRAGSSLCF
CDR3 DNA: TGTGCCAGCATATATTCCCGGGCAGGGTCGTCTCTATGCTTC

V gene: TRBV20-1
D gene: TRBD2
clone size: .
J gene: TRBJ2-1
CDR3 protein: CSALKTSGYNEQFF
CDR3 DNA: TGCAGTGCATTAAAGACTAGCGGCTACAATGAGCAGTTCTTC

V gene: TRBV12-3/TRBV12-4
D gene: .
clone size: .
J gene: TRBJ2-7
CDR3 protein: CASSWTSGLSYEQYF
CDR3 DNA: TGTGCCAGCAGCTGGACGTCGGGCCTCTCCTACGAGCAGTACTTC

V gene: TRBV7-9
D gene: .
clone size: once
J gene: TRBJ1-1
CDR3 protein: CASSARESDTEAFF
CDR3 DNA: TGTGCCAGCAGCGCGAGGGAGTCGGACACTGAAGCTTTCTTT

V gene: TRBV7-9
D gene: .
clone size: few
J gene: TRBJ2-3
CDR3 protein: CASSLGHPEGTDTQYF
CDR3 DNA: TGTGCCAGCAGCTTAGGTCATCCGGAGGGCACAGATACGCAGTATTTT

V gene: TRBV20-1
D gene: TRBD2
clone size: .
J gene: TRBJ2-7
CDR3 protein: CSATNALAGDVEQYF
CDR3 DNA: TGCAGTGCTACCAACGCATTAGCGGGAGATGTCGAGCAGTACTTC